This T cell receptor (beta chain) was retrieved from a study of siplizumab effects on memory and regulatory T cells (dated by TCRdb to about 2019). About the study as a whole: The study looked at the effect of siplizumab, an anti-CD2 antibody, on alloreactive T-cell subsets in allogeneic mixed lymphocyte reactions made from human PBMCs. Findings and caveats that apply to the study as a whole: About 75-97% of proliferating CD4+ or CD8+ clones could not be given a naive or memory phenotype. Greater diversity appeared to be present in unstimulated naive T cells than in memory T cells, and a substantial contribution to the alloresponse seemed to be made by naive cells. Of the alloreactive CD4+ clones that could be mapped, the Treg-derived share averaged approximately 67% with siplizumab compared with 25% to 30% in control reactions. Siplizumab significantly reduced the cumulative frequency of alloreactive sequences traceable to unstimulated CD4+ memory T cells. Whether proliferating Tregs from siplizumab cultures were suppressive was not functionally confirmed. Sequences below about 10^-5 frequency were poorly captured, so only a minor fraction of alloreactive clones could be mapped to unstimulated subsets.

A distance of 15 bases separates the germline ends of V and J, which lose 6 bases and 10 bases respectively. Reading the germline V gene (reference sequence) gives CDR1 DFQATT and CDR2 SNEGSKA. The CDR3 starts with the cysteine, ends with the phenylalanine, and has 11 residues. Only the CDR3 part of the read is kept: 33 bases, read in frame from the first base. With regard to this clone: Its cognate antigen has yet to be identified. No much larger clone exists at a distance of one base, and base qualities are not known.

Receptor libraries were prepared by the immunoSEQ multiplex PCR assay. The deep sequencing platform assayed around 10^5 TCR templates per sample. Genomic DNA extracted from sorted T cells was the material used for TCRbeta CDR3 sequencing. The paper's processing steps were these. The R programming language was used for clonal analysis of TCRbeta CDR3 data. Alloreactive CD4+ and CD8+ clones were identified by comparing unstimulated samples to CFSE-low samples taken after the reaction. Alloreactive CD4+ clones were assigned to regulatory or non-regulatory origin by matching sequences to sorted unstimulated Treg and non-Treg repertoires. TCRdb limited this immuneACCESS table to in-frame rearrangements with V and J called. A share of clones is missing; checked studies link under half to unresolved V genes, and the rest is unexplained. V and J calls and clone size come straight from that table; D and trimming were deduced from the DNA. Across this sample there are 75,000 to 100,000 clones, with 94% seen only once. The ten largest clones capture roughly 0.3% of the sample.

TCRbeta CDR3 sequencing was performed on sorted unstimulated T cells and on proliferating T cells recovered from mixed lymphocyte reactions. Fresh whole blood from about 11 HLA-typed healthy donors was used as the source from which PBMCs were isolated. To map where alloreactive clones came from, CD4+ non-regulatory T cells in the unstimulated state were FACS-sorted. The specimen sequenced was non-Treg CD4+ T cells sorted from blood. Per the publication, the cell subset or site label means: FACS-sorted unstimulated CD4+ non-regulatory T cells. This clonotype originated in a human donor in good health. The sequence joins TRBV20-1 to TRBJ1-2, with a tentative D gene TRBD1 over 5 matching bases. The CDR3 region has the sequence CSAPLDKFYTF. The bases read TGCAGTGCCCCCTTGGACAAATTCTACACCTTC.